This is a list of T cell receptor beta chains from one sample in a study of blood T cell repertoires in COVID-19. Clones were read by immunoSEQ multiplex PCR, and TCRdb kept only the in-frame ones, dropping some. Among 100,000 or so clones, 80% were seen once, and the ten largest hold 15% to 20%. The material sequenced was peripheral blood. These receptors were collected from a human donor in a cohort sampled during active COVID-19. Each CDR3 is given with its conserved first and last residue. Each record gives: V gene, CDR3 protein.

>TRBV5-6
CASSFQRSGGDTQYF
>TRBV27
CASKVGYEQYF
>TRBV5-1
CASSLALGTGGEKLFF
>TRBV4-1
CASSHGNQPQHF
>TRBV18
CASSLVRGSTETFF
>TRBV7-2
CASSLARMNTEAFF
>TRBV5-1
CASSWRGEPNQPQHF
>TRBV5-1
CASSLVPLRDRGRPPKAFF
>TRBV6-5
CASSYRGRVTGELFF
>TRBV5-1
CASSPGLLAGDSETQYF
>TRBV9
CASSVWERVDEQYF
>TRBV28
CASSPAGPLRGGEQYF
>TRBV30
CACPGQGADGYTF
>TRBV14
CASSQGSGYYGYTF
>TRBV6-5
CASSYQQGAYEQYF
>TRBV7-2
CASSVYSYEQYF
>TRBV6-5
CASSPRGAGNQPQHF
>TRBV15
CATSKRGFGYTF
>TRBV3-1/TRBV3-2
CASSHRGNTEAFF
>TRBV7-3
CASSSGNGDEQYF
>TRBV2
CASSGGAYQETQYF
>TRBV3-1/TRBV3-2
CASSHFGPWREDTYEQYF
>TRBV5-1
CASSLDKLGLNYEQYF
>TRBV12-2
CASRLGWAHSYEQYF
>TRBV7-3
CASSAKVTGVTEAFF
>TRBV19
CASSIVGTGVHEQYF
>TRBV3-1/TRBV3-2
CASSLFGEGRYEQYF
>TRBV18
CASSPRQGVNIQYF
>TRBV6-5
CASSYSGQRASSPLHF
>TRBV24-1
CATSGTGGSQPQHF
>TRBV20-1
CSASPRGKPYEQYF
>TRBV18
CASSLQGTGAYEQYF
>TRBV4-1
CASSQARGSGSYEQYF
>TRBV10-3
CAISPTGAQGQPQHF
>TRBV28
CASSSGQGRETQYF
>TRBV4-1
CASSQDPGTFHTYEQYF
>TRBV5-4
CASSSPGGQGNYEQYF
>TRBV9
CASSPSRDWGYEQYF
>TRBV18
CASSRDRPGSSPLHF
>TRBV15
CATSRDSGSYNEQFF
>TRBV19
CASSKQGAAYNEQFF
>TRBV2
CASSDWTATMGYTF
>TRBV3-1/TRBV3-2
CASSNTGNTEAFF
>TRBV24-1
CATSDPSIGANEKLFF
>TRBV2
CAALLGRSYEQYF
>TRBV3-1/TRBV3-2
CASSQEGGHYGYTF
>TRBV10-3
CAISVKMNTEAFF
>TRBV6-5
CASSYDRGSEKLFF
>TRBV5-1
CASSLFGQSNTEAFF
>TRBV2
CASRVDRNTEAFF
>TRBV19
CASSIEGHRTYSNQPQHF
>TRBV18
CASSPTDRDHPYEQYF
>TRBV11-2
CASSWTSGGQETQYF
>TRBV3-1/TRBV3-2
CASSQDPGQRMKTQYF
>TRBV6-5
CASSYSRAGESPLHF
>TRBV25-1
CASSELQATEAFF
>TRBV6-5
CASKGQDTEAFF